What follows are 31 T cell receptor beta chains derived from one specimen sequenced in a study of blood T cell repertoires in COVID-19. This table comes from immunoSEQ multiplex PCR, and its TCRdb copy is limited to in-frame clones, with some not included. Of about 100,000 clones in the sample, about 86% are singletons; the top ten hold roughly 13%. The sequencing sample was made of peripheral blood. These TCRs come from a woman aged 55-69 years in a cohort sampled during active or convalescent COVID-19.

This chain links TRBV7-9 with TRBJ1-5, with 8 nucleotides matching TRBD1. The CDR3 covers 14 residues. Germline assignment: CDR1 SEHNR and CDR2 FQNEAQ (reference sequence). V shed 1 base and J 4 bases; nucleotides not matched to a gene: 0. CDR3 loop: CASSLGQGNQPQHF. For the CDR3, the DNA is TGTGCCAGCAGCTTAGGACAGGGGAATCAGCCCCAGCATTTT.

The chain joins TRBV6-6 to TRBJ1-1, with TRBD1 matching over 9 bases. This CDR3 contains 15 residues. The junction had 8 bases not matched to a gene; V was cut back by 5 bases and J by 4 bases. The germline CDR1 and CDR2 sequences are MNHNY and SVGAGI (reference sequence). The CDR3 is CASSPRQGGITEAFF. The DNA of the CDR3 is TGTGCCAGCAGTCCTCGACAGGGGGGAATCACTGAAGCTTTCTTT.

The genes are TRBV4-1 and TRBJ2-1; D ambiguous. Per germline, CDR1 MGHRA and CDR2 YSYEKL. V lost 0 bases, J lost 10 bases, and 7 bases lay in between. CDR3 length equals 12 residues. CDR3 protein: CASSQELAEQFF. The CDR3 nucleotides read TGCGCCAGCAGCCAAGAGTTGGCCGAGCAGTTCTTC.

This clone showed up just a few times. This chain uses TRBV29-1 with TRBJ2-1, with 11 nucleotides matching TRBD2. V shed 8 bases, J shed 0 bases, and the junction held 18 bases outside the gene matches. The CDR3 is made up of 19 amino acids. Germline V gene lookup returns CDR1 SQVTM and CDR2 ANQGSEA. CDR3 region: CSSLKSSGRPRSSYNEQFF. The CDR3 DNA reads as TGCAGCTCGTTGAAGTCTAGCGGGAGGCCTAGGAGCTCCTACAATGAGCAGTTCTTC.

DNA for the CDR3: TGTGCCAGCAGGGACTTATTTAGCAATCAGCCCCAGCATTTT. Translation: CASRDLFSNQPQHF. The V gene is TRBV6-5, the J gene TRBJ1-5; D unresolved. V was trimmed by 6 bases and J by 0 bases, leaving 9 bases between them. There are 14 residues in the CDR3. Per germline, CDR1 MNHEY and CDR2 SVGAGI.

The rearrangement joins TRBV9 to TRBJ1-6, with 7 bases that match TRBD1. The CDR3 is 16 residues long. Trimming removed 0 bases from V and 4 bases from J; junction bases left unmatched: 4. Germline values: CDR1 SGDLS, CDR2 YYNGEE. The CDR3 coding sequence is TGTGCCAGCAGCGTAGGTACGGGACAGTATAATTCACCCCTCCACTTT. It yields the protein CASSVGTGQYNSPLHF.

The V call is TRBV11-2, the J call TRBJ1-4, with D unresolved. Trimming shortened V by 5 bases and J by 5 bases, and 9 bases separated the two germline ends. The germline CDR1 and CDR2 sequences are SGHAT and FQNNGV. This CDR3 is built from 13 residues. In DNA form, the CDR3 reads TGTGCCAGCAGCGTTAGTGTCAATGAAAAACTGTTTTTT. It encodes CASSVSVNEKLFF.

The V call is TRBV5-5, the J call TRBJ2-7, with D possibly TRBD1 on 5 matching bases. Trimming pared 6 bases from V and 0 bases from J, leaving 13 bases between. CDR3 length: 14 residues. Germline lookup yields CDR1 SGHKS and CDR2 YYEKEE (reference sequence). The CDR3 sequence is CASTTDTLSYEQYF. The CDR3 bases are TGTGCCAGCACAACGGACACTCTCTCCTACGAGCAGTACTTC.

About this clone: At one boundary the junction diverges from the germline segment, which might be a read error. This chain uses TRBV7-7 with TRBJ2-5, with D tentatively TRBD1 (6 bases). Germline values: CDR1 SSHAT, CDR2 FNYEAQ (reference sequence). The CDR3 sequence is 15 residues long. CDR3: CASSPQQGSQETQYF. The CDR3 DNA reads TGTGCTAGCAGCCCCCAGCAGGGGTCCCAAGAGACCCAGTACTTC.

The gene calls are TRBV9 and TRBJ2-1; D is perhaps TRBD2 (6 bases). The germline V gene has CDR1 SGDLS and CDR2 YYNGEE. Trimming left V 2 bases short and J 0 bases short, with 12 bases between. This CDR3 comprises 16 residues. CDR3 bases: TGTGCCAGCAGCGTGGGGTTGGACTACTCCTACAATGAGCAGTTCTTC. Translated: CASSVGLDYSYNEQFF.

The chain carries TRBV7-9 and TRBJ1-4; 9 bases are a match to TRBD1. Germline V gene data show CDR1 as SEHNR and CDR2 as FQNEAQ (reference sequence). This CDR3 spans 15 amino acids. After removal of 5 bases from V and 7 bases from J, the junction contained 8 bases not matched to a gene. CDR3 in amino acids: CASSTRTGVGEKLFF. CDR3 in DNA: TGTGCCAGCAGCACCCGGACAGGGGTCGGTGAAAAACTGTTTTTT.

The rearrangement joins TRBV6-1 to TRBJ1-4; D is unresolved. Germline V gene sequence: CDR1 MNHNS, CDR2 SASEGT. Trimming took 3 bases from V and 10 from J, leaving 12 bases between them. The CDR3 extends over 13 amino acids. DNA for the CDR3: TGTGCCAGCAGTGATGGGCCCCTCTCAAAACTGTTTTTT. Amino acids: CASSDGPLSKLFF.

J is TRBJ1-1 and V is TRBV10-3; D not resolved. Trimming removed 6 bases at V and 0 bases at J, with 14 bases between. The germline gives CDR1 ENHRY, CDR2 SYGVKD. The CDR3 consists of 15 residues. The CDR3 sequence is CAISPGSYMNTEAFF. The DNA of the CDR3 is TGTGCCATCAGCCCCGGTTCCTATATGAACACTGAAGCTTTCTTT.

The chain has TRBV3-1 (or the pseudogene TRBV3-2) and TRBJ1-6; 7 bases map to TRBD1. The CDR3 is 14 amino acids. After removal of 5 bases from V and 4 bases from J, the junction contained 2 bases not matched to a gene. CDR1 is LGHDT, CDR2 YNNKEL, per germline (reference sequence). The CDR3 loop is CASSMGQYNSPLHF. The CDR3 region has the DNA TGTGCCAGCAGCATGGGACAGTATAATTCACCCCTCCACTTT.

This clone was observed a single time. This chain links TRBV27 with TRBJ1-4; tentatively, D is TRBD1 (5 bases). V lost 9 bases and J lost 4, with 9 bases in between. Germline values: CDR1 MNHEY, CDR2 SMNVEV (reference sequence). The CDR3 covers 12 residues. The CDR3 is CASKGLNEKLFF. In nucleotides, the CDR3 is TGTGCCAGTAAGGGGCTTAATGAAAAACTGTTTTTT.

The chain joins TRBV5-1 to TRBJ2-2; perhaps TRBD2 as D (6 bases). Germline assignment: CDR1 SGHRS and CDR2 YFSETQ. V was clipped by 5 bases and J by 6 bases, with 14 bases between them. The CDR3 is 14 amino acids. CDR3 in amino acids: CASSSSGTAGELFF. The CDR3 DNA reads TGCGCCAGCAGTAGTAGCGGAACGGCCGGGGAGCTGTTTTTT.

The rearrangement joins TRBV10-3 to TRBJ2-3, with 7 positions matching TRBD1. Germline-derived CDR1 and CDR2 are ENHRY and SYGVKD. V lost 6 bases, J lost 4 bases, and 7 bases stayed unmatched. The CDR3 loop spans 14 amino acids. CDR3 nucleotide sequence: TGTGCCATCAGCTGGACAGGTCTTTCAGATACGCAGTATTTT. Its protein product is CAISWTGLSDTQYF.

The chain links TRBV10-2 to TRBJ2-5; 13 bases line up with TRBD2. J was trimmed by 2 bases and V by 6 bases; bases with no gene match: 3. The CDR3 spans 15 residues. Per germline, CDR1 WSHSY and CDR2 SAAADI. CDR3 sequence: CASRTSGGKQETQYF. The DNA for the CDR3 is TGCGCCAGCAGGACTAGCGGGGGGAAACAAGAGACCCAGTACTTC.

The genes are TRBV19 and TRBJ2-7; D is perhaps TRBD2 (5 bases). Trimming cost V 6 bases and J 6 bases, with 15 bases left between them. CDR3 length: 13 amino acids. The V gene's germline CDR1 is LNHDA and CDR2 SQIVND (reference sequence). CDR3 loop: CASRPAGVVEQYF. CDR3 coding DNA: TGTGCCAGTAGGCCCGCGGGTGTGGTCGAGCAGTACTTC.

This clone showed up just once. The V gene is TRBV5-1, the J gene TRBJ2-2; D might be TRBD1 (6 bases). The germline V gene encodes CDR1 SGHRS and CDR2 YFSETQ. The V end was cut by 0 bases, the J end by 5 bases, with 14 bases between. This CDR3 spans 16 amino acids. The chain's CDR3 is CASSLGVGTPTGELFF. The CDR3 bases are TGCGCCAGCAGCTTGGGGGTCGGGACACCAACCGGGGAGCTGTTTTTT. Full variable domain (missing parts from reference TRBV5-1 and TRBJ2-2): KAGVTQTPRYLIKTRGQQVTLSCSPISGHRSVSWYQQTPGQGLQFLFEYFSETQRNKGNFPGRFSGRQFSNSRSEMNVSTLELGDSALYLCASSLGVGTPTGELFFGEGSRLTVL.

The genes are TRBV10-3 and TRBJ1-6; 7 nucleotides line up with TRBD1. The CDR3 sequence is 15 residues long. The germline V gene encodes CDR1 ENHRY and CDR2 SYGVKD. The trim removed 5 bases at V and 8 bases at J, leaving 9 bases unmatched. The chain's CDR3 is CAISLQGKVDSPLHF. CDR3 DNA: TGTGCCATCAGTTTACAGGGGAAAGTTGATTCACCCCTCCACTTT.

The J gene is TRBJ2-7, the V gene TRBV4-1; 7 nucleotides align to TRBD2. CDR1 and CDR2 (germline): MGHRA, YSYEKL. This CDR3 contains 17 residues. Trimming removed 3 bases from V and 0 bases from J; junction bases left unmatched: 11. CDR3 amino acids: CASSQVMSGVYSYEQYF. In DNA form, the CDR3 reads TGCGCCAGCAGCCAGGTGATGAGCGGGGTGTACTCCTACGAGCAGTACTTC.

This clone came up a few times. The rearrangement uses TRBV7-8 and TRBJ1-1, with TRBD1 identical over 8 bases. Germline values: CDR1 SGHVS, CDR2 FQNEAQ. With 2 bases clipped from V and 2 bases from J, the junction kept 1 base outside the gene matches. This CDR3 has 14 amino acids. DNA for the CDR3: TGTGCCAGCAGCTTAACAGGGGGAAACACTGAAGCTTTCTTT. It yields the protein CASSLTGGNTEAFF.

This clone was seen just once. The J gene is TRBJ2-3, the V gene TRBV11-2, with a possible D match to TRBD2 (6 bases). The CDR3 is 13 amino acids. CDR1 is SGHAT, CDR2 FQNNGV, per germline. V lost 1 base to trimming and J lost 4 bases, with 6 bases between them. In nucleotides, the CDR3 is TGTGCCAGCAGCTTAGGGGGGGCAGATACGCAGTATTTT. Protein: CASSLGGADTQYF.

J is TRBJ2-2 and V is TRBV19; TRBD2 might be the D (6 bases). The length of the CDR3 is 15 residues. V lost 3 bases and J 7 bases, leaving 15 bases between the germline ends. The V gene's germline CDR1 is LNHDA and CDR2 SQIVND (reference sequence). CDR3 region: CASSIHLAGGGELFF. CDR3 in DNA: TGTGCCAGTAGTATCCACCTGGCCGGGGGCGGGGAGCTGTTTTTT.

The chain has TRBV7-9 and TRBJ1-1; the D is unclear. From germline, CDR1 is SEHNR and CDR2 FQNEAQ (reference sequence). The ends were cut back, 0 bases at V and 0 bases at J, with 8 bases in the middle. There are 15 residues in the CDR3. The CDR3 here is CASSLAEGLNTEAFF. In DNA, the CDR3 is TGTGCCAGCAGCTTAGCCGAGGGTCTGAACACTGAAGCTTTCTTT.

V usage is TRBV19 and J usage is TRBJ2-5, with 7 bases fitting TRBD2. The CDR3 is made up of 15 amino acids. Germline values: CDR1 LNHDA, CDR2 SQIVND (reference sequence). After removal of 4 bases from V and 0 bases from J, the junction contained 5 bases not matched to a gene. The CDR3 nucleotides are TGTGCCAGTAGTAGGGGGGGACTCTACCAAGAGACCCAGTACTTC. Translated, it gives CASSRGGLYQETQYF.

The J gene is TRBJ1-2, the V gene TRBV27; the D is unclear. The germline V and J ends were trimmed by 4 bases and 3 bases, with 12 bases remaining between them. CDR1 MNHEY and CDR2 SMNVEV come from the germline V gene (reference sequence). The CDR3 extends over 14 amino acids. CDR3 loop: CASSSPGRDYGYTF. The CDR3 nucleotides read TGTGCCAGCAGTTCGCCGGGGAGGGACTATGGCTACACCTTC.

This clone is a singleton in its sample. The chain is built from TRBV6-4 and TRBJ2-3; a possible D gene is TRBD2 (6 bases). Trimming left V 7 bases short and J 1 base short, with 30 bases between. The length of the CDR3 is 20 residues. The germline CDR1 and CDR2 sequences are MRHNA and SNTAGT. The CDR3 sequence: CASTGRGREEVRFGTDTQYF. The CDR3 DNA sequence: TGTGCCAGCACCGGGAGAGGGCGCGAAGAGGTGCGTTTTGGCACAGATACGCAGTATTTT.

The rearrangement links TRBV18 to TRBJ2-7, with D possibly matching TRBD2 (6 bases). CDR1 and CDR2 (germline): KGHSH, LQKENI. V was trimmed by 3 bases and J by 7 bases, leaving 16 bases between them. This CDR3 has 14 amino acids. The CDR3 DNA follows: TGTGCCAGCTCACCCCGTCCTGGGGGGAGTGAGCAGTACTTC. It translates to CASSPRPGGSEQYF.

The chain combines TRBV3-1 (or the pseudogene TRBV3-2) with TRBJ1-4; D unclear. Trimming shortened V by 2 bases and J by 3 bases, and 10 bases separated the two germline ends. This CDR3 contains 15 residues. Per the germline V gene, CDR1 is LGHDT and CDR2 is YNNKEL (reference sequence). The CDR3 nucleotides read TGTGCCAGCAGCCAAAGCACCGTATCTAATGAAAAACTGTTTTTT. Translation gives CASSQSTVSNEKLFF.